This TCR beta chain appears in the sequencing data of a study of blood T cell repertoires in COVID-19. Study at large: Material from acute and convalescent COVID-19 was sourced from the United States, Italy and Spain. Sample material is recorded as cDNA or gDNA derived from T cells, B-cell-depleted T cells, or PBMCs.

The CDR3 is made up of 16 amino acids. J was trimmed by 3 bases and V by 6 bases; bases with no gene match: 6. Germline V lookup: CDR1 MNHEY, CDR2 SVGEGT. In the study's own analysis: Amplification of reference gene primers was used by the study to estimate nucleated cell counts. Measured with immunoSEQ multiplex PCR; TCRdb has only the in-frame clones, and not every one. From that table come the V and J calls and clone size; the DNA was used to work out D and trimming. The table shows over 250,000 clones, with 83% occurring only once. The chain joins TRBV6-2 or TRBV6-3 to TRBJ2-5, with 14 bases aligning to TRBD2. The sample was peripheral blood. This sequence was found in a woman between 50 and 59 years old who had recovered from COVID-19. CDR3 DNA sequence: TGTGCCAGCAGCCAGGGACTAGCGGGGGCGGAAGAGACCCAGTACTTC. Residues: CASSQGLAGAEETQYF.